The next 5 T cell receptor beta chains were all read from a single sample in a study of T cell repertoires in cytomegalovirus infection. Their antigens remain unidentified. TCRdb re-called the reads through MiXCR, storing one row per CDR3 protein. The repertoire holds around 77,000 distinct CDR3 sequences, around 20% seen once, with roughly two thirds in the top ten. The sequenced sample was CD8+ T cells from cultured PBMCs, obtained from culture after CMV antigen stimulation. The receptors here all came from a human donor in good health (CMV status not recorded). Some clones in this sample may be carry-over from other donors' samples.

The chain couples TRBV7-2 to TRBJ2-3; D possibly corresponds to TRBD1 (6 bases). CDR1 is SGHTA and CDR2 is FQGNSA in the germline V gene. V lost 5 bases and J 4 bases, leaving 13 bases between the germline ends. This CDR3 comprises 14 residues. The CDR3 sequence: CASSNPDSSDTQYF. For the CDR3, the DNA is TGTGCCAGCAGCAATCCGGACAGCTCAGATACGCAGTATTTT.

The CDR3 sequence is CASSLEGGGRTGELFF. As DNA, the CDR3 is TGTGCCAGCAGTTTAGAGGGGGGGGGGCGCACCGGGGAGCTGTTTTTT. The rearrangement joins TRBV27 to TRBJ2-2, with TRBD2 as a possible D gene (7 bases). V was cut by 2 bases and J by 4 bases, with 14 bases left in between. This CDR3 contains 16 residues. Germline CDR1 MNHEY, CDR2 SMNVEV (reference sequence).

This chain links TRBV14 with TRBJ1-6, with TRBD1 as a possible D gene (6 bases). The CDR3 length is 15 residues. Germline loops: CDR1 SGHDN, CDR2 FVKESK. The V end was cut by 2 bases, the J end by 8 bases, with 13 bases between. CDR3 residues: CASSQRGAKDSPLHF. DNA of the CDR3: TGTGCCAGCAGCCAAAGGGGGGCGAAGGATTCACCCCTCCACTTT.

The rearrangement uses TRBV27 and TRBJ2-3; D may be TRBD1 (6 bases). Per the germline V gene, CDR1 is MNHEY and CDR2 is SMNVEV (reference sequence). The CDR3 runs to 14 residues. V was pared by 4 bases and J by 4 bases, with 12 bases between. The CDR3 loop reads CASSSNRAPDTQYF. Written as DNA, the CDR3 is TGTGCCAGCAGTTCGAACAGGGCCCCAGATACGCAGTATTTT.

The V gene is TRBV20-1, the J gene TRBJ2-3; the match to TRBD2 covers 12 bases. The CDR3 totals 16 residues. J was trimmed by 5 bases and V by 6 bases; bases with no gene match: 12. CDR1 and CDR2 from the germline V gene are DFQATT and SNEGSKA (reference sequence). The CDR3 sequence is CSATDPASGGGDTQYF. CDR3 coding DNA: TGCAGTGCAACCGACCCGGCTAGCGGGGGGGGAGATACGCAGTATTTT.